The 20 T cell receptor beta chains presented below share a single source sample, sequenced in a study of cytomegalovirus exposure and HLA in healthy donors. Libraries were prepared by immunoSEQ multiplex PCR; TCRdb keeps only in-frame clonotypes and omits some of them. The sample has under 200,000 clones, roughly 89% seen once. Sequencing was carried out using PBMCs. All receptors derive from a man aged 18 to 30 in good health and CMV-seropositive.

The chain employs TRBV5-1 and TRBJ2-2; TRBD1 matches 12 bases. Germline assignment: CDR1 SGHRS and CDR2 YFSETQ. This CDR3 region has 15 residues. V lost 6 bases and J lost 7; bases outside the gene matches: 7. The CDR3 DNA sequence: TGCGCCAGCAACATGGGACAGGGGGCTGGCGGGGAGCTGTTTTTT. Its protein is CASNMGQGAGGELFF.

DNA of the CDR3: TGTGCCAGCACCGCAGGGGTGGCAATAGAGACCCAGTACTTC. The encoded protein is CASTAGVAIETQYF. The rearrangement joins TRBV6-1 to TRBJ2-5; D is possibly TRBD1 (6 bases). The ends were cut back, 7 bases at V and 4 bases at J, with 16 bases in the middle. Germline V gene data show CDR1 as MNHNS and CDR2 as SASEGT. CDR3 size: 14 residues.

The genes are TRBV18 and TRBJ2-6, with 10 bases matching TRBD1. The CDR3 contains 18 residues. Germline trimming cut 4 bases from V and 0 bases from J; bases unmatched to any gene: 6. Germline V gene data show CDR1 as KGHSH and CDR2 as LQKENI. Written as DNA, the CDR3 is TGTGCCAGCTCACAGGGGGGACAGGGGCCCTCTGGGGCCAACGTCCTGACTTTC. Translation gives CASSQGGQGPSGANVLTF.

The chain's CDR3 is CASSYSRTVSYEQYF. CDR3 bases: TGTGCCAGCAGTTACTCTAGGACAGTATCCTACGAGCAGTACTTC. The chain recombines TRBV6-5 with TRBJ2-7; D might be TRBD1 (6 bases). Germline V lookup: CDR1 MNHEY, CDR2 SVGAGI. The CDR3 sequence is 15 residues long. Trimming pared 0 bases from V and 1 base from J, leaving 10 bases between.

This clone was seen just once. The chain employs TRBV13 and TRBJ2-1, with D maybe TRBD2 (6 bases). V shed 5 bases and J shed 3 bases, with 32 bases lying between them. Per the germline V gene, CDR1 is PRHDT and CDR2 is FYEKMQ (reference sequence). CDR3 length equals 21 residues. The CDR3 bases are TGTGCCAGCAGCCAACAGGCGGGGAGTACCCCCCCCACCCCTGTCTACAATGAGCAGTTCTTC. It codes for CASSQQAGSTPPTPVYNEQFF.

The gene calls are TRBV2 and TRBJ2-2; 14 bases fit TRBD2. The CDR3 runs to 17 residues. The V gene's germline CDR1 is SNHLY and CDR2 FYNNEI. V lost 4 bases and J lost 3; bases outside the gene matches: 4. CDR3 amino acids: CASSGLAGGPYTGELFF. In DNA, the CDR3 is TGTGCCAGCAGTGGACTAGCGGGAGGGCCCTACACCGGGGAGCTGTTTTTT.

This clone came up a few times. The genes are TRBV30 and TRBJ1-4, with D possibly being TRBD1 (6 bases). The V and J ends lost 0 bases and 10 bases respectively, with 12 bases between them. Per the germline V gene, CDR1 is GTSNPN and CDR2 is SVGIG (reference sequence). The CDR3 sequence is 13 residues long. The CDR3 region has the DNA TGTGCCTGGAGTGTCACAGGGTTGGGAAAACTGTTTTTT. Translating gives CAWSVTGLGKLFF.

V gene TRBV13 combines with J gene TRBJ2-3, with 7 bases aligning to TRBD1. In germline, CDR1 is PRHDT, CDR2 FYEKMQ (reference sequence). Unmatched junction bases numbered 7, after V lost 5 bases and J lost 2 bases. The CDR3 is 15 residues long. The CDR3 is CASSLTGAVTDTQYF. The CDR3 DNA sequence: TGTGCCAGCAGCCTCACAGGGGCCGTCACAGATACGCAGTATTTT.

The chain is built from TRBV7-3 and TRBJ1-1; perhaps TRBD1 as D (6 bases). Looked up from germline, CDR1 is SGHTA and CDR2 is FQGTGA. This CDR3 contains 16 residues. V lost 3 bases, J lost 5 bases, and 19 bases lay in between. CDR3 nucleotides: TGTGCCAGCAGCTTTAGGAGTCCGGCACAGGGAACTGAAGCTTTCTTT. It yields the protein CASSFRSPAQGTEAFF.

The J gene is TRBJ2-3, the V gene TRBV5-1; TRBD1 matches at 12 bases. Germline CDR1 is SGHRS and CDR2 is YFSETQ. The trim removed 5 bases at V and 4 bases at J, leaving 8 bases unmatched. CDR3 length: 16 residues. DNA for the CDR3: TGCGCCAGCAGGGGACAGGGGGCATCGTTGGCAGATACGCAGTATTTT. It translates to CASRGQGASLADTQYF.

The rearrangement uses TRBV10-3 and TRBJ1-5, with 9 bases matching TRBD1. V shed 4 bases and J 7 bases; nucleotides not matched to a gene: 5. Germline CDR1 reads ENHRY; CDR2 reads SYGVKD. The CDR3 is made up of 14 amino acids. In DNA, the CDR3 is TGTGCCATCAGTGTAGGACAGGGGAAACAGCCCCAGCATTTT. As protein: CAISVGQGKQPQHF.

CDR3 sequence: CASKGEQGSNQPQHF. The CDR3, as DNA: TGTGCCAGCAAGGGGGAACAGGGAAGCAATCAGCCCCAGCATTTT. The chain combines TRBV2 with TRBJ1-5; possibly TRBD1 for D (6 bases). Germline V gives CDR1 SNHLY, CDR2 FYNNEI. The CDR3 extends over 15 amino acids. Trimming removed 7 bases from V and 1 base from J, with 14 bases in between.

The chain is built from TRBV5-4 and TRBJ2-7, with 8 bases fitting TRBD2. V lost 3 bases, J lost 2 bases, and 7 bases stayed unmatched. This CDR3 has 15 amino acids. CDR1 and CDR2 from the germline V gene are SGHNT and YYREEE (reference sequence). The CDR3 bases are TGTGCCAGCAGCTCGGAAGCGGGAGTCACCTACGAGCAGTACTTC. This translates into CASSSEAGVTYEQYF.

This chain connects TRBV29-1 to TRBJ2-7; TRBD2 aligns across 8 bases. The germline gives CDR1 SQVTM, CDR2 ANQGSEA. This CDR3 spans 13 amino acids. The J segment lost 0 bases and the V segment lost 5 bases, leaving 3 bases of the junction unmatched. CDR3 DNA sequence: TGCAGCGTTCGACTAGCGCTCTCCTACGAGCAGTACTTC. Translating gives CSVRLALSYEQYF.

J is TRBJ2-1 and V is TRBV29-1, with TRBD2 matching over 9 bases. The CDR3 runs to 14 residues. Germline CDR1 SQVTM, CDR2 ANQGSEA. The J segment lost 1 base and the V segment lost 4 bases, leaving 2 bases of the junction unmatched. CDR3: CSVGLADSYNEQFF. The CDR3 DNA reads TGCAGCGTTGGACTAGCGGATTCCTACAATGAGCAGTTCTTC.

V and J are TRBV27 and TRBJ2-1; TRBD2 agrees at 8 bases. CDR3 size: 15 residues. V shed 4 bases, J shed 1 base, and the junction held 3 bases outside the gene matches. CDR1 and CDR2 (germline): MNHEY, SMNVEV (reference sequence). The CDR3 here is CASSYSGASYNEQFF. The CDR3 DNA sequence: TGTGCCAGCAGTTATAGCGGGGCTTCCTACAATGAGCAGTTCTTC.

The rearrangement joins TRBV28 to TRBJ1-1, with no clear D. The CDR3 length is 14 residues. Germline assignment: CDR1 MDHEN and CDR2 SYDVKM. V was trimmed by 5 bases and J by 0 bases, leaving 10 bases between them. The CDR3 region has the DNA TGTGCCAGCAGTCCAACGAGATTGAACACTGAAGCTTTCTTT. Residues: CASSPTRLNTEAFF.

The V gene is TRBV5-1, the J gene TRBJ2-1; 7 bases fit TRBD2. The trim removed 2 bases at V and 6 bases at J, leaving 20 bases unmatched. The V gene's germline CDR1 is SGHRS and CDR2 YFSETQ. This CDR3 has 19 residues. The CDR3 region has the DNA TGCGCCAGCAGCTTCCCGCAATCAAGAACAAGAGGGGAGGGCAATGAGCAGTTCTTC. This gives the protein CASSFPQSRTRGEGNEQFF.

CDR3 in DNA: TGTGCCATCAGTGATTCCTTCAGGGACAGTTCCTACGAGCAGTACTTC. It translates to CAISDSFRDSSYEQYF. The chain recombines TRBV10-3 with TRBJ2-7; 7 nucleotides line up with TRBD1. CDR3 length: 16 amino acids. V gave up 3 bases and J gave up 1 base; unmatched junction bases: 9. Germline assignment: CDR1 ENHRY and CDR2 SYGVKD.

This clone was found once. The CDR3 coding sequence is TGTGCCAGCAGTCGCCGGGACAGTTACGAGCAGTACTTC. Its translation: CASSRRDSYEQYF. J is TRBJ2-7 and V is TRBV13, with 7 bases aligning to TRBD1. Unmatched junction bases numbered 6, after V lost 6 bases and J lost 4 bases. CDR3 length: 13 amino acids. Germline CDR1 and CDR2: PRHDT and FYEKMQ (reference sequence).